The clone carrying this TCR beta chain has only a few counts. Its antigen is still unknown. The sample is drawn from a study of shared clonotypes between healthy human individuals. Study conclusions and caveats: Clonotype sharing among donors was thought likely to change with sequencing depth.

Splitting of each subset's genomic DNA was done evenly across several immunoSEQ plates. Authors' data handling: Sequence data from immunoSEQ were junction-only and lacked quality scores; consequently, filtering differed. Profiled with immunoSEQ multiplex PCR; TCRdb holds only in-frame clones, not every one. Clone size and the V and J calls come from that table; the DNA yielded D and trimming. The sample has roughly 490,000 clones, 76% seen once. All the donors were Caucasian adults who lived in Nashville, Tennessee. The V gene's germline CDR1 is SGHTA and CDR2 FQGNSA. The CDR3 covers 16 residues. V was clipped by 2 bases and J by 3 bases; unmatched bases: 8.

The sequence was obtained from a woman aged 35 to 49 in good health. Some clones in this sample may be carry-over from other donors' samples. Sequenced sample: PBMCs. V is TRBV7-2 and J is TRBJ2-3; 7 bases agree with TRBD2. The CDR3 region is CASSLLRASGTDTQYF. CDR3 nucleotide sequence: TGTGCCAGCAGCTTATTGAGGGCTAGCGGAACAGATACGCAGTATTTT.